The clone carrying this T cell receptor beta chain was recorded at least ten times. What it binds is unknown. The V gene end was trimmed by 10 bases and the J gene end by 7 bases; junction bases not matched to a gene: 14. CDR1 is ENHRY, CDR2 SYGVKD, per germline. The CDR3 runs 14 residues. Making the TCR beta libraries involved quantitative 5'-RACE with molecular barcodes. MiXCR, run by TCRdb on the 5' RACE reads, gives a single entry per CDR3 protein. Counted here are 200,000 to 300,000 distinct CDR3 sequences, roughly 10% occurring once; the ten biggest clones make up 5.5% to 8%. The data are from a study of CD8 T cells in ankylosing spondylitis. Regarding the study as a whole: Typical of ankylosing spondylitis blood, it appeared, was a TCR beta motif of under 10 highly homologous variants.

Sequencing was performed on blood, either unsorted or a sorted T cell fraction (not recorded which). The origin of this receptor is a male donor with ankylosing spondylitis or in good health (not recorded which). This chain connects TRBV10-3 to TRBJ1-2, with 8 positions matching TRBD1. CDR3 sequence: CATKSLQGVSGYTF. For the CDR3, the DNA is TGTGCCACCAAGAGTCTACAGGGGGTCAGTGGCTACACCTTC.